Included here is one TCR beta chain sequence, with context. There are a few counts of this clone. What antigen it recognizes has not been identified. The input lacks base qualities; no much larger clone sits a single base away. Libraries were prepared through the immunoSEQ multiplex PCR assay. TCRdb provides this immuneACCESS table in a form limited to in-frame rearrangements. Some clones are lacking; in checked studies, under half of them reflect an unresolved V gene, and why the rest are absent is not known. In this sample the table shows about 50,000 clones, about three quarters of which occur a single time. The ten largest clones take up roughly 3.5% of the sample. This sample is drawn from a study of radiotherapy plus CTLA-4 blockade in lung cancer (dated by TCRdb to 2017 to 2018). About the investigation overall: Objective responses occurred in 15% to 20% of enrolled patients, and around 29% achieved disease control. Study-level results and caveats: Early dynamic changes in blood T cell clones, together with increased serum interferon-beta after radiation, were reported as the strongest predictors of response. After treatment with radiotherapy and ipilimumab, TCR clones that originated in tumors expanded in peripheral blood.

The study evaluated CTLA-4 blockade (ipilimumab) given together with focal radiation therapy in patients who had chemo-refractory metastatic non-small-cell lung cancer. The CDR3, from cysteine to phenylalanine, totals 15 residues. Only the CDR3 DNA stays, 45 bases, in frame from base 1. The germline V gene supplies CDR1 SGHTA and CDR2 FQGTGA. Trimming takes 0 bases from V and 0 bases from J, and the germline ends sit 6 bases apart. This chain joins TRBV7-3 to TRBJ2-1; no confident D gene assignment can be made. Sequenced material: peripheral blood, taken from a patient treated with radiotherapy plus ipilimumab. The TCR was taken from a human donor with non-small cell lung cancer who had a complete response to radiotherapy plus ipilimumab. The DNA sequence is TGTGCCAGCAGCTTAACTGGTAGCTCCTACAATGAGCAGTTCTTC. This yields the protein CASSLTGSSYNEQFF.